The present T cell receptor beta chain was sequenced within a study of vaccination effects on CD4 cells after COVID-19. Background on the study: Following the second dose by a median of 72 days, the post-vaccine samples were obtained. Wells each received under 2.5 million PBMC, cultured with roughly 9.4 IU/ml IL-2 and 10 ug/ml peptides.

With respect to this clone: The antigen is undetermined.

Between days 9 and 11 of culture, CD4+ T cells were separated out. Each participant received a vaccine that was either BNT162b2 or mRNA-1273, given as two doses. Testing of the vaccine recipients showed negative nucleocapsid antibodies and no prior SARS-CoV-2 infection. Half-medium replacement with IL-2 medium occurred on days 3 and 7. Measured with immunoSEQ multiplex PCR; TCRdb has only the in-frame clones, and not every one. The table has more than 60,000 clones, 74% seen once; the top ten hold around 2.4%. The sample consisted of CD4+ T cells from PBMCs cultured without peptide, taken after COVID-19 vaccination. The clonotype comes from a human donor who received a COVID-19 vaccine.

The CDR3, as DNA: TGCAGCGTGAACAGGGGAAGGTATGCTGAAGCTTTCTTT. Translated: CSVNRGRYAEAFF. V usage is TRBV29-1 and J usage is TRBJ1-1; 7 nucleotides agree with TRBD1. This CDR3 is built from 13 residues. Trimming took 6 bases from V and 6 from J; bases not matched to a gene: 10. Germline V gene lookup returns CDR1 SQVTM and CDR2 ANQGSEA.